This T cell receptor beta chain is drawn from a study of neurological immune-mediated disorders. Whole-study results and caveats: HTLV-1-associated myelopathy showed the most TCR clonal expansion; multiple sclerosis the least, below healthy controls. Among 34 multiple sclerosis patients, phylogenetic grouping put the repertoires of 18 into a single related-CDR3 cluster, a possible signature. Across subjects, no CDR3 amino acid sequence appeared in expanded clones of more than one subject, a finding that suggested private repertoires in all groups.

There are 11 residues in the CDR3. The V and J ends lost 8 bases and 4 bases respectively, with 7 bases between them. This clonotype was picked up many times. What it recognizes is unknown. From 15-18 subjects, each sequencing run yielded over 160 million TCR-beta sequences. TCRdb reprocessed the 5' RACE reads via MiXCR and lists one record per CDR3 protein. The sample records 78,000 or so distinct CDR3 sequences, just over 5% being singletons. Sequencing was carried out using PBMCs. The genes are TRBV12-3 or TRBV12-4 and TRBJ2-3; the D is unclear. The TCR comes from a woman in her 30s with multiple sclerosis. In DNA, the CDR3 is TGTGCCAGCCAACTCGCAGATACGCAGTATTTT. The encoded protein is CASQLADTQYF.